This T cell receptor beta chain was sequenced in a study of human T cells and chemical hapten exposure. Background on the study: The study patch tested 0.01% DPC on the upper back and read results at 6 days.

In its sample, this clonotype was seen a few times. Documented time point: patch test 1, 2 weeks after DPC sensitization. Specified treatment: therapeutic diphenylcyclopropenone sensitization with weekly scalp DPC. Blood draws came first, before each patch test. The library labeled individual cDNA molecules by adding unique molecular identifiers to them. Authors' processing steps: Sample TCR counts, which ranged from roughly 20,000 to 750,000, had a median of roughly 92,000. TCRdb redid the calling of the RACE reads with MiXCR, one entry per CDR3 protein. The V and J calls come from TCRdb's annotation, not from the publication. The sample lists 300,000 to 350,000 distinct CDR3 sequences; under 8% were seen once. Unmatched junction bases numbered 6, after V lost 8 bases and J lost 6 bases. The germline V gene has CDR1 DFQATT and CDR2 SNEGSKA (reference sequence). The CDR3 runs to 11 residues.

This TCR was sampled from a woman between 18 and 29 years old with alopecia areata. Some clones in this sample may be carry-over from other donors' samples. The rearrangement uses TRBV20-1 and TRBJ1-2, with TRBD1 matching 7 bases. The sample was whole blood, taken in connection with sensitization to the hapten diphenylcyclopropenone (DPC). CDR3 sequence (DNA): TGCAGTACCGAACAGGGGAATGGCTACACCTTC. It yields the protein CSTEQGNGYTF.